Listed below are T cell receptor beta chains from one sample, sequenced in a study of OX40 agonist ivuxolimab in advanced cancers. Sequencing used immunoSEQ multiplex PCR; TCRdb keeps in-frame clones, though not all of them. The sample holds 70,000 to 90,000 clones, roughly 80% seen once. The starting material was CD4+ or CD8+ T cells sorted from blood, obtained in a trial of the OX40 agonist ivuxolimab. The receptors originated from an adult with an advanced solid tumor such as melanoma, head and neck, liver or kidney cancer. Each CDR3 is given with its conserved first and last residue. A D gene is named only where the DNA matches it firmly. The listing skips clone size in some rows; elsewhere it reads once, few, many or a size class.

D	V	J	size	CDR3	DNA
NA	TRBV7-2	TRBJ1-1	NA	CASSLTGGGTEAFF	TGTGCCAGCAGCTTAACGGGGGGTGGAACTGAAGCTTTCTTT
TRBD1	TRBV12-5	TRBJ1-1	once	CASGRGGAEAFF	TGTGCTAGTGGCAGGGGGGGAGCTGAAGCTTTCTTT
TRBD1	TRBV19	TRBJ2-7	NA	CASSNDRGQVGEQYF	TGTGCCAGTAGTAACGACAGGGGTCAGGTCGGCGAGCAGTACTTC
TRBD1	TRBV2	TRBJ2-5	NA	CASDRGEETQYF	TGTGCCAGCGACAGGGGGGAAGAGACCCAGTACTTC
NA	TRBV6-4	TRBJ2-2	large	CASSENESGELFF	TGTGCCAGCAGTGAAAATGAGTCCGGGGAGCTGTTTTTT
TRBD1	TRBV5-4	TRBJ1-2	NA	CASSGGQKAYGYTF	TGTGCCAGCAGCGGGGGACAGAAGGCCTATGGCTACACCTTC
TRBD1	TRBV27	TRBJ2-7	NA	CASSDRGPYEQYF	TGTGCCAGCAGCGACAGGGGGCCCTACGAGCAGTACTTC
TRBD1	TRBV10-2	TRBJ2-6	NA	CASNQDRGAGANVLTF	TGCGCCAGCAACCAGGACAGGGGGGCTGGGGCCAACGTCCTGACTTTC
NA	TRBV7-2	TRBJ1-2	NA	CASSLSLSYGYTF	TGTGCCAGCAGCTTAAGTCTGTCCTATGGCTACACCTTC
NA	TRBV30	TRBJ1-6	NA	CAWSVGRYNSPLHF	TGTGCCTGGAGTGTTGGACGCTATAATTCACCCCTCCACTTT
NA	TRBV2	TRBJ2-3	NA	CASRDPQLSTDTQYF	TGTGCCAGCCGGGACCCCCAACTTAGCACAGATACGCAGTATTTT
NA	TRBV30	TRBJ2-2	NA	CAWRGANTGELFF	TGTGCCTGGAGGGGGGCGAACACCGGGGAGCTGTTTTTT
NA	TRBV7-3	TRBJ1-2	NA	CASSPIPVRTGGYTF	TGTGCCAGCAGCCCTATTCCCGTAAGGACTGGAGGCTACACCTTC
TRBD2	TRBV30	TRBJ2-5	NA	CAWRTSGSETQYF	TGTGCCTGGCGCACTAGCGGGAGTGAGACCCAGTACTTC
TRBD2	TRBV25-1	TRBJ2-1	NA	CASLRAGGQYNEQFF	TGTGCCAGCTTGAGAGCGGGGGGCCAGTACAATGAGCAGTTCTTC
NA	TRBV6-5	TRBJ1-4	NA	CASRTVQRQKLFF	TGTGCCAGCAGGACCGTTCAGAGGCAAAAACTGTTTTTT
TRBD2	TRBV30	TRBJ2-1	NA	CAWSVPFLAGVYNEQFF	TGTGCCTGGAGTGTACCTTTCCTAGCGGGGGTCTACAATGAGCAGTTCTTC
NA	TRBV6-6	TRBJ1-5	NA	CASRRQAWQPQHF	TGTGCCAGCAGGCGACAGGCGTGGCAGCCCCAGCATTTT
TRBD2	TRBV18	TRBJ2-7	NA	CASSTTPGGSYEQYF	TGTGCCAGCTCAACTACTCCGGGGGGGTCCTACGAGCAGTACTTC
NA	TRBV5-1	TRBJ2-5	NA	CASSLGGQETQYF	TGCGCCAGCAGCTTGGGCGGCCAAGAGACCCAGTACTTC
NA	TRBV6-1	TRBJ2-1	NA	CASSERGEAYNEQFF	TGTGCCAGCAGTGAAAGGGGGGAAGCCTACAATGAGCAGTTCTTC
NA	TRBV6-5	TRBJ1-5	NA	CASSYSRHQPQHF	TGTGCCAGCAGTTACTCGAGACACCAGCCCCAGCATTTT
NA	TRBV5-4	TRBJ1-2	NA	CASSLGRTYGYTF	TGTGCCAGCAGCTTGGGACGGACTTATGGCTACACCTTC
NA	TRBV7-6	TRBJ1-1	NA	CASSFLDTANTEAFF	TGTGCCAGCAGCTTCCTGGACACCGCGAACACTGAAGCTTTCTTT
TRBD1	TRBV2	TRBJ2-1	NA	CATNSGTGEHNEQFF	TGTGCCACCAACTCCGGGACAGGGGAACACAATGAGCAGTTCTTC
TRBD1	TRBV30	TRBJ1-5	NA	CAWSGDSNQPQHF	TGTGCCTGGAGTGGGGACAGTAATCAGCCCCAGCATTTT
TRBD2	TRBV4-1	TRBJ2-3	NA	CASSPRTSGRGLVGDTQYF	TGCGCCAGCAGCCCCAGGACTAGCGGGAGGGGCCTTGTTGGAGATACGCAGTATTTT
NA	TRBV25-1	TRBJ2-1	NA	CASSEYSRGRLEQFF	TGTGCCAGCAGTGAATATTCTAGGGGACGGCTTGAGCAGTTCTTC
NA	TRBV2	TRBJ1-1	few	CASSEERAEAFF	TGTGCCAGCAGTGAAGAGCGGGCTGAAGCTTTCTTT
NA	TRBV6-1	TRBJ1-5	NA	CASILEVSNQPQHF	NA
TRBD1	TRBV6-5	TRBJ2-3	NA	CASKRQGADTQYF	TGTGCCAGCAAACGACAGGGGGCAGATACGCAGTATTTT
NA	TRBV27	TRBJ1-1	NA	CASSLLGGTEAFF	TGTGCCAGCAGTTTACTAGGGGGCACTGAAGCTTTCTTT
NA	TRBV30	TRBJ2-7	NA	CAWSPYSYEQYF	TGTGCCTGGAGTCCCTACTCCTACGAGCAGTACTTC
TRBD1	TRBV7-6	TRBJ2-2	NA	CASSLDRGAGELFF	TGTGCCAGCAGCTTAGACAGGGGTGCCGGGGAGCTGTTTTTT
TRBD1	TRBV27	TRBJ1-6	NA	CAALMASGGNSPLHF	TGTGCCGCCCTCATGGCTTCAGGGGGGAATTCACCCCTCCACTTT
TRBD2	TRBV5-5	TRBJ2-7	once	CASSLVAGGEQYF	TGTGCCAGCAGCTTAGTAGCGGGAGGGGAGCAGTACTTC
TRBD1	TRBV14	TRBJ1-4	NA	CASSQNIGQGEKLFF	TGTGCCAGCAGCCAAAACATTGGACAGGGCGAAAAACTGTTTTTT